This is a list of T cell receptor beta chains from one sample in a study of regulatory T cells in long-lasting Graves disease. Via MiXCR, TCRdb re-called the multiplex PCR reads, giving one row per CDR3 protein. The repertoire has around 500,000 distinct CDR3 sequences, 12% of them found once; the top ten carry approximately 9.6%. The same data also contributed to another study, on T cells in Graves' hyperthyroidism and ophthalmopathy.

Sequences were derived from peripheral blood mononuclear cells (PBMCs), sampled at new diagnosis, from a patient treated with antithyroid drugs. The source of these receptors is a woman aged 30 to 39 with Graves disease. Each CDR3 is given without its conserved first and last residue. Each record gives: D gene, J gene, V gene, CDR3 protein. D genes are given only for firm matches.

. | TRBJ1-3 | TRBV28 | ASSLSPRGFGNTIY
. | TRBJ2-5 | TRBV5-1 | ASSALKETQY
. | TRBJ2-3 | TRBV18 | ASSPPGKSTDTQY
. | TRBJ1-2 | TRBV28 | ATATGSANYGYT
TRBD1 | TRBJ1-1 | TRBV7-8 | ASSFTGGVFTEAF
TRBD1 | TRBJ1-2 | TRBV29-1 | SVLWGRGRLDGYT
. | TRBJ2-1 | TRBV19 | ASSIGQGSYNEQF
. | TRBJ2-5 | TRBV2 | ASSVSLLQETQY
. | TRBJ2-7 | TRBV27 | ASSRGREQY
. | TRBJ1-5 | TRBV7-3 | ASSTKGDLSNQPQH
. | TRBJ2-7 | TRBV27 | ASSRVGAGGSYEQY
TRBD2 | TRBJ2-1 | TRBV9 | ASSVVSRGSEQF
TRBD2 | TRBJ2-3 | TRBV28 | ASSTSGMGTDTQY
TRBD2 | TRBJ2-3 | TRBV19 | ASSLGLAETGTDTQY
. | TRBJ2-7 | TRBV29-1 | SVLQGGEQY
. | TRBJ2-3 | TRBV2 | ASRDAGRGTQY
TRBD2 | TRBJ2-7 | TRBV20-1 | SASSGTSGSYEQY